What follows describes a single T cell receptor (beta chain). Looked up from germline, CDR1 is SGHRS and CDR2 is YFSETQ. With V trimmed by 3 bases and J by 0 bases, 8 bases remained unmatched. This CDR3 is 17 amino acids long. The entry originates in a study of cytomegalovirus exposure and HLA in healthy donors. Study background: From donors who were HLA-typed, an early data release held 80 million to 95 million unique TCRs.

A multiplex PCR was run with 60 Vbeta primers and 13 Jbeta primers. Clones were read by immunoSEQ multiplex PCR, and TCRdb kept only the in-frame ones, dropping some. The table lists over 150,000 clones, around 80% of them singletons. Sequencing was performed on PBMCs. The sequence came from a woman between 40 and 55 years old in good health and CMV-seropositive. This sequence joins TRBV5-1 and TRBJ2-1; 8 bases align to TRBD1. The CDR3 DNA reads TGCGCCAGCAGCTACCCACAGGGGGGCTACTCCTACAATGAGCAGTTCTTC. Protein product: CASSYPQGGYSYNEQFF.